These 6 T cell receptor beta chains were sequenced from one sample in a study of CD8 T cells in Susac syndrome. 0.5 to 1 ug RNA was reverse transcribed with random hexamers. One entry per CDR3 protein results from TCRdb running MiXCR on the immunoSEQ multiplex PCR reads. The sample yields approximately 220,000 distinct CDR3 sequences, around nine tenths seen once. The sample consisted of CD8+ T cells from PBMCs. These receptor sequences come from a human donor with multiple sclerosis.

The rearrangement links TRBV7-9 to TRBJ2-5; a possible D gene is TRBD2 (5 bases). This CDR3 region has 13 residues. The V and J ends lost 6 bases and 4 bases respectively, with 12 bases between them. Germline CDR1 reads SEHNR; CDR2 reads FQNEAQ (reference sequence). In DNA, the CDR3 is TGTGCCAGCAGATCAGCGGTTGTAGAGACCCAGTACTTC. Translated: CASRSAVVETQYF.

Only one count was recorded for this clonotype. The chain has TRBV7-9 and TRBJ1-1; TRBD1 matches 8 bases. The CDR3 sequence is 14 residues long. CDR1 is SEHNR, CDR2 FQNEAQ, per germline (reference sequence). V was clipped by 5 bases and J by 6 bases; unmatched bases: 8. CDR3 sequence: CASSPADRAAEAFF. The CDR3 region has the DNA TGTGCCAGCAGCCCAGCGGACAGGGCCGCTGAAGCTTTCTTT. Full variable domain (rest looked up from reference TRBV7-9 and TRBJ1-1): DTGVSQNPRHKITKRGQNVTFRCDPISEHNRLYWYRQTLGQGPEFLTYFQNEAQLEKSRLLSDRFSAERPKGSFSTLEIQRTEQGDSAMYLCASSPADRAAEAFFGQGTRLTVV.

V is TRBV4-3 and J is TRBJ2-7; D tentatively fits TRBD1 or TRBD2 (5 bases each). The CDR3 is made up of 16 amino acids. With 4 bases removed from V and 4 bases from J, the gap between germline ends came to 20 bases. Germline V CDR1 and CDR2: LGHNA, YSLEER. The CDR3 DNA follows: TGCGCCAGCAGCCCCTCTTGGGGGAGTTGGGCTTACGAGCAGTACTTC. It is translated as CASSPSWGSWAYEQYF.

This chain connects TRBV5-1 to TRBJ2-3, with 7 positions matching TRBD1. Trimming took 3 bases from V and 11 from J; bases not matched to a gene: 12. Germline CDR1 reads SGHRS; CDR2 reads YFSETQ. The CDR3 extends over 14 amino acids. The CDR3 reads CASSWDSRGMEQYF. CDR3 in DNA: TGCGCCAGCAGCTGGGACAGCCGTGGGATGGAGCAGTATTTT. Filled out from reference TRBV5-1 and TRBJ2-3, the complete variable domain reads KAGVTQTPRYLIKTRGQQVTLSCSPISGHRSVSWYQQTPGQGLQFLFEYFSETQRNKGNFPGRFSGRQFSNSRSEMNVSTLELGDSALYLCASSWDSRGMEQYFGPGTRLTVL.

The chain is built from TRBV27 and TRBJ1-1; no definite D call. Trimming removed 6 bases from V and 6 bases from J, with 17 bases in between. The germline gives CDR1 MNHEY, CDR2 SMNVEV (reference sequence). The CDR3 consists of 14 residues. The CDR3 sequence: CASSSLISQAEAFF. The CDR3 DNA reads TGTGCCAGCAGCTCCCTTATTTCCCAGGCTGAAGCTTTCTTT.

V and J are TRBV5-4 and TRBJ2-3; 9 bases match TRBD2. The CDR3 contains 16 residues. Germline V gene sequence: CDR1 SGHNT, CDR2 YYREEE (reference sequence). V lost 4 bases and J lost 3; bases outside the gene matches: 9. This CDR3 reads CASSPSSGAPTDTQYF. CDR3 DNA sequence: TGTGCCAGCAGCCCGTCTAGCGGGGCCCCGACAGATACGCAGTATTTT.